The entry that follows covers one T cell receptor beta chain sequence. The assay was immunoSEQ multiplex PCR, and TCRdb's table has in-frame clones only and misses some. The sample shows fewer than 85,000 clones, more than 90% of them seen only once. The CDR3 extends over 16 amino acids. Germline CDR1 reads LGHNA; CDR2 reads YSLEER. Trimming removed 4 bases from V and 2 bases from J, with 17 bases in between. This sample is drawn from a study of technical replicates of blood from several donors. This receptor was obtained from a human donor in good health. Some clones in this sample may be carry-over from other donors' samples. Specimen: PBMCs. This chain links TRBV4-3 with TRBJ1-1; no firm D call. CDR3 amino acids: CASSPTRALRNTEAFF. As DNA, the CDR3 is TGCGCCAGCAGCCCAACGAGGGCCCTCCGAAACACTGAAGCTTTCTTT.